Listed below are T cell receptor beta chains from one sample, sequenced in a study of T cells in Graves' hyperthyroidism and ophthalmopathy. A single record per CDR3 protein comes from TCRdb applying MiXCR to the multiplex PCR reads. The sample gives roughly 500,000 distinct CDR3 sequences, around a quarter of which show up once; roughly 12% is in the top ten. Sequenced input: blood. All receptors derive from a woman aged 30 to 39 with Graves' ophthalmopathy. CDR3s include the opening cysteine and the closing phenylalanine or tryptophan. D genes are given only for firm matches. Only part of the rows carry a size: once, few, many, or a class if the clone is expanded.

j_gene	d_gene	abundance	v_gene	CDR3aa	CDR3nt
TRBJ2-5	TRBD1	many	TRBV15	CATSRGDSDRGTQYF	TGTGCCACCAGCAGAGGGGACAGTGATAGAGGGACCCAGTACTTC
TRBJ2-5	TRBD1	few	TRBV12-3/TRBV12-4	CASSMDRAQTQYF	TGTGCCAGCAGCATGGACAGGGCACAGACCCAGTACTTC
TRBJ2-6	-	many	TRBV7-8	CASSSYKGTGANVLTF	TGTGCCAGCAGCTCGTACAAGGGTACAGGGGCCAACGTCCTGACTTTC
TRBJ1-2	-	few	TRBV6-1	CASGQGRGSYGYTF	TGTGCCAGCGGCCAGGGGCGCGGATCTTATGGCTACACCTTC
TRBJ1-1	-	-	TRBV6-1	CASTSAGNTEAFF	TGTGCCAGCACCTCCGCCGGCAACACTGAAGCTTTCTTT
TRBJ1-1	TRBD1	many	TRBV19	CASSIKTGGFTEAFF	TGTGCCAGTAGTATTAAGACAGGGGGGTTCACTGAAGCTTTCTTT
TRBJ1-2	-	many	TRBV20-1	CSARDRGVNYGYTF	TGCAGTGCTAGAGATCGTGGGGTCAACTATGGCTACACCTTC
TRBJ1-5	-	-	TRBV12-3/TRBV12-4	CASRRTGMSNQPQHF	TGTGCCAGCAGAAGGACTGGGATGAGCAATCAGCCCCAGCATTTT
TRBJ1-1	-	-	TRBV30	CAWTTGINTEAFF	TGTGCCTGGACCACAGGGATCAACACTGAAGCTTTCTTT
TRBJ1-5	-	many	TRBV6-2/TRBV6-3	CASSSGLDLHEHF	TGTGCCAGCAGTTCTGGATTGGATCTCCATGAGCATTTT